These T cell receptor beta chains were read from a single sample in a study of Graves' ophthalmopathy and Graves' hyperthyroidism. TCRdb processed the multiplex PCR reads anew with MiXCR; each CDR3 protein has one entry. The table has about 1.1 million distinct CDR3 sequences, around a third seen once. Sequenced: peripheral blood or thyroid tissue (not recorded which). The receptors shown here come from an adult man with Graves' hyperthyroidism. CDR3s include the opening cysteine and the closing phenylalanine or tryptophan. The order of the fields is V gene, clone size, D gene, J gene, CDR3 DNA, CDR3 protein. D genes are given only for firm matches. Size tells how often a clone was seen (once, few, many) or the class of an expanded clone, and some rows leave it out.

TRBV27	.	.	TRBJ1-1	TGTGCCAGCAGTTTACAGTTGAAGAACACTGAAGCTTTCTTT	CASSLQLKNTEAFF
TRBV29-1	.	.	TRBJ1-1	TGCAGCGTTGAAGTTCAGGAGTACACTGAAGCTTTCTTT	CSVEVQEYTEAFF
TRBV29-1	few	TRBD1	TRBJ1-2	TGCAGCGTTGGGAGTGGGACAGCTAACTATGGCTACACCTTC	CSVGSGTANYGYTF
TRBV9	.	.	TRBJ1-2	TGTGCCAGCAGCTACCAGACGGGGGGCTATGGCTACACCTTC	CASSYQTGGYGYTF
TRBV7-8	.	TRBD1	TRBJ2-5	TGTGCCAGCAGCCCGGGACAGAGGGCCCAGTACTTC	CASSPGQRAQYF
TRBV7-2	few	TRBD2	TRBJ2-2	TGTGCCAGCAGCGTAGGGCTGCTAGCGGGAGTATCGGGGGAGCTGTTTTTT	CASSVGLLAGVSGELFF
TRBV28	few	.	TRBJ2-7	TGTGCCAGCAGTGCCAACTTGCGCGAGCAGTACTTC	CASSANLREQYF
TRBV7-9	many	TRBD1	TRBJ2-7	TGTGCCAGCAGCTTAGACTGGACAGGGACGGCCTACGAGCAGTACTTC	CASSLDWTGTAYEQYF
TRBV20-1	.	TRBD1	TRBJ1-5	TGCAGTGCTGGAAGACGCCGGGACAGGGACTCGCGCAATCAGCCCCAGCATTTT	CSAGRRRDRDSRNQPQHF
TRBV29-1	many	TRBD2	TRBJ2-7	TGCAGCGTTGGCCTAGCGGGACCGTACGAGCAGTACTTC	CSVGLAGPYEQYF
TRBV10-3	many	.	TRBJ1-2	TGTGCCATCAGTGACAGGAATAACTATGGCTACACCTTC	CAISDRNNYGYTF
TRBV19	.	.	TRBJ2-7	TGTGCCAGTAGTATCGGGGCCAGGGCCTCGTACGAGCAGTACTTC	CASSIGARASYEQYF
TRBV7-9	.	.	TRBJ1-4	TGTGCCAGCAGCCCTCTACTAGCGGGGGGTCGAGTGGAAAAACTGTTTTTT	CASSPLLAGGRVEKLFF
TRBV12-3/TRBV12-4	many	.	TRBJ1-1	TGTGCCAGCATAAATCGCCGGGAGTCCGGGAACACTGAAGCTTTCTTT	CASINRRESGNTEAFF
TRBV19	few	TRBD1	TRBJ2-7	TGTGCCAGGCTCGGGACAGGGAGTTTCTACGAGCAGTACTTC	CARLGTGSFYEQYF
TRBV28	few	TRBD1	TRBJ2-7	TGTGCCAGCAGTTCGGTTGACAGGGAAGTGAGGAACGAGCAGTACTTC	CASSSVDREVRNEQYF
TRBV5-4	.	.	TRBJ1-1	TGTGCCAGCAGCTTGGGCCTGGACAGCATGAACACTGAAGCTTTCTTT	CASSLGLDSMNTEAFF
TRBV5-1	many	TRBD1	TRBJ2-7	TGCGCCAGCAGCTTGGGGGACAGGGTCCACGAGCAGTACTTC	CASSLGDRVHEQYF
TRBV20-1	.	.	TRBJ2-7	TGCAGTGCTGCTCGGCGACTGAACTACGAGCGGTACTTC	CSAARRLNYERYF
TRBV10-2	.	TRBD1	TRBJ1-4	TGTGCCAGCAGCCCAGACAGGGCGCAAAAACTGTTTTTT	CASSPDRAQKLFF
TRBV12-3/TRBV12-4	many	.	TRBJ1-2	TGTGCCAGCAGTTCCTCGTGGGCTAACTATGGCTACACCTTC	CASSSSWANYGYTF
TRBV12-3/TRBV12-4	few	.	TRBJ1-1	TGTGCCAGCAGTTCGACATGGTTGAACACTGAAGCTTTCTTT	CASSSTWLNTEAFF
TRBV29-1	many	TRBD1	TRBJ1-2	TGCAGCACCACAGGGGGATCTGGCTACACCTTC	CSTTGGSGYTF
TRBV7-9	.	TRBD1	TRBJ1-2	TGCGCCAGCAGCCAAGAGGGAACAGGGGGCGTCTCTGGCTACACCTTC	CASSQEGTGGVSGYTF
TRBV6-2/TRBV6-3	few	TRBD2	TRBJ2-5	TGTGCCAGCAGTCGGCCGGGACTAGCGGAAGAGACCCAGTACTTC	CASSRPGLAEETQYF
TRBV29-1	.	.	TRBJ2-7	TGCAGCACTAAACAGGTAGTTAGTCGGGAGCAGTACTTC	CSTKQVVSREQYF
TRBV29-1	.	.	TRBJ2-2	TGCAGCGTTGAGGGTCTCGGAGGGTTCCCCGGGGAGCTGTTTTTT	CSVEGLGGFPGELFF
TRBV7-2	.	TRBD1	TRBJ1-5	TGTGCCAGCAGCCCCCGGGACAGGGGTGCGTACGACCCTAGCGGCCAGCCCCAGCATTTT	CASSPRDRGAYDPSGQPQHF
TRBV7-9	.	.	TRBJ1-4	TGTGCCAGCAGCTTAGGGACGAAGACTTGGGAAAAACTGTTTTTT	CASSLGTKTWEKLFF
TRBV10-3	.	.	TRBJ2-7	TGTGCCAGCAGTTTAACGGACCAGGCCTACGAGCAGTACTTC	CASSLTDQAYEQYF
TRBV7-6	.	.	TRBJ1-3	TGTGCCAGCAGCCAGGTTATAGCAGGAGGCTCTGGATACACCATATATTTT	CASSQVIAGGSGYTIYF
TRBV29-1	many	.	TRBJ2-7	TGCAGCGTTGCGGTGTCGGTAGGGACTGGGGAGCAGTACTTC	CSVAVSVGTGEQYF
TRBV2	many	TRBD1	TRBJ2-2	TGTGCCAGCAGAATAGGGGGCTATGAGCTGTTTTTT	CASRIGGYELFF
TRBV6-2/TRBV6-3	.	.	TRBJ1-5	TGTGCCAGCAGTTACACCCGGGACAATCCCAATCAGCCCCAGCATTTT	CASSYTRDNPNQPQHF
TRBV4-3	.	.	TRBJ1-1	TGCGCCAGCAGCCGTATCAGAGGGTTCTTT	CASSRIRGFF
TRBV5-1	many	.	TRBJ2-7	TGCGCCAGCAGCTTGGGTCAGTTTAGCTCCTACGAGCAGTACTTC	CASSLGQFSSYEQYF
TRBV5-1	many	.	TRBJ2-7	TGCGCCAGCAGCATACAGGGCCCCAGCTCCTACGAGCAGTACTTC	CASSIQGPSSYEQYF
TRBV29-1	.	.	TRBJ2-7	TGCAGCGTTGAAGGAATGGGCAGGGGTTCCTACGAGCAGTACTTC	CSVEGMGRGSYEQYF
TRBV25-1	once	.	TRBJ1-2	TGTGTTAGCAGTCAGGACGAGGTGAACTATGGCTACACCTTC	CVSSQDEVNYGYTF
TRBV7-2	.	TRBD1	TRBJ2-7	TGTGCCAGCAGCCAAGAATCCTCCCCTCTACGACAGGGTTACGAGCAGTACTTC	CASSQESSPLRQGYEQYF
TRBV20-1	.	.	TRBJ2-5	TGCAGTGCTAGAGCCCGGACGTACTTC	CSARARTYF
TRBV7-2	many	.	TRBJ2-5	TGTGCCAGCAGCTTGGTGAGCGGGACAAAAGAGACCCAGTACTTC	CASSLVSGTKETQYF
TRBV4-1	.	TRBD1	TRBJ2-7	TGCGCCAGCAGCCATTCTGGGACAGGGGGAGCCGAGCAGTACTTC	CASSHSGTGGAEQYF
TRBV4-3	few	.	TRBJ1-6	TGCGCCAGCAGCCAGGATTACGAAGGGCGTTCACCCCTCCACTTT	CASSQDYEGRSPLHF
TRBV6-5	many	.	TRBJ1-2	TGTGCCAGCAGTTACTCGAGCTCCCATCACTATGGCTACACCTTC	CASSYSSSHHYGYTF
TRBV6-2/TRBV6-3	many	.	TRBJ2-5	TGTGCCAGCGGCAAGACTGGAGTAGAGACCCAGTACTTC	CASGKTGVETQYF
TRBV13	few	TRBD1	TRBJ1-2	TGTGCCAGCAGCTCGGACAGGGGGCTAGGTGGCTACACCTTC	CASSSDRGLGGYTF
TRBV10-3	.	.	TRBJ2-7	TGTGCCATCAGTGAGCCTCCTTTCCACGAGCAGTACTTC	CAISEPPFHEQYF
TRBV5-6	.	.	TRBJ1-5	TGTGCCTGCAGCGGCCAAAACAGGAATCAGCCCCAGCATTTT	CACSGQNRNQPQHF
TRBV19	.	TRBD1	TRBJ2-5	TGTGCCAGTAGCGAGACAGGGAGAGCCTACCAAGAGACCCAGTACTTC	CASSETGRAYQETQYF
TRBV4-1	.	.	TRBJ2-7	TGCGCCAGCAGCCAAGCGGGTGACGGAGGGATTGTGGACGAGCAGTACTTC	CASSQAGDGGIVDEQYF